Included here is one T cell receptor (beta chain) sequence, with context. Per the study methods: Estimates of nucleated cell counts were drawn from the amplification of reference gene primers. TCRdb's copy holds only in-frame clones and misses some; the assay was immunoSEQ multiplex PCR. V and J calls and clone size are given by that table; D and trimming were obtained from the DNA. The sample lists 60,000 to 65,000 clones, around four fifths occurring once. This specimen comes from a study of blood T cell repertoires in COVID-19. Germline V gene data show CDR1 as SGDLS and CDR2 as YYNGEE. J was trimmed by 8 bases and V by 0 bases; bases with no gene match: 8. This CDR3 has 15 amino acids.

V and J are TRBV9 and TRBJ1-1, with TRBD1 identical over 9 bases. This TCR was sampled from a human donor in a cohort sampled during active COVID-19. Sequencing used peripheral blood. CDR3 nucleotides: TGTGCCAGCAGCGTAGATCGGACAGGGGAGTTGGAAGCTTTCTTT. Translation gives CASSVDRTGELEAFF.